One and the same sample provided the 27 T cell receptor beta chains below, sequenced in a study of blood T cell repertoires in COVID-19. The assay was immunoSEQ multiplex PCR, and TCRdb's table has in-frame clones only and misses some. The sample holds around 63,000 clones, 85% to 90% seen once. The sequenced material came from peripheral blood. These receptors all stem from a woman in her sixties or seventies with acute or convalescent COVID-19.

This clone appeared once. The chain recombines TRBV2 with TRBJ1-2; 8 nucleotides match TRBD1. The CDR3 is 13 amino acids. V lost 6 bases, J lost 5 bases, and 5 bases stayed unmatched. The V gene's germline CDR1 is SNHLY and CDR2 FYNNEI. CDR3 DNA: TGTGCCAGCAGGACAGGGGCTGTATATGGCTACACCTTC. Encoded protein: CASRTGAVYGYTF. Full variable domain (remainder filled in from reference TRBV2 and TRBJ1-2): EPEVTQTPSHQVTQMGQEVILRCVPISNHLYFYWYRQILGQKVEFLVSFYNNEISEKSEIFDDQFSVERPDGSNFTLKIRSTKLEDSAMYFCASRTGAVYGYTFGSGTRLTVV.

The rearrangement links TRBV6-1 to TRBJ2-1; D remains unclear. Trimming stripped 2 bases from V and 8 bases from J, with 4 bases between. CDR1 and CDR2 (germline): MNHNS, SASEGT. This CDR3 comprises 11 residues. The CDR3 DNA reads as TGTGCCAGCAGTGAACGGGATGAGCAGTTCTTC. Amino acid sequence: CASSERDEQFF.

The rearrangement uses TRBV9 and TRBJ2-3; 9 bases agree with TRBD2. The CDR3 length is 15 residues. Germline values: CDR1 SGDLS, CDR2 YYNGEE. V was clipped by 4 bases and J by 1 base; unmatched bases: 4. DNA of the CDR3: TGTGCCAGCAGCCTTAGCGGGAGAGGCACAGATACGCAGTATTTT. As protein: CASSLSGRGTDTQYF.

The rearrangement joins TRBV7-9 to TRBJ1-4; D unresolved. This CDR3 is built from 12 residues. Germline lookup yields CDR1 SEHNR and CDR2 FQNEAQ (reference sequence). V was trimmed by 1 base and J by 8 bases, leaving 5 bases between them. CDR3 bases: TGTGCCAGCAGCTTAGTCTACGAAAAACTGTTTTTT. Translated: CASSLVYEKLFF.

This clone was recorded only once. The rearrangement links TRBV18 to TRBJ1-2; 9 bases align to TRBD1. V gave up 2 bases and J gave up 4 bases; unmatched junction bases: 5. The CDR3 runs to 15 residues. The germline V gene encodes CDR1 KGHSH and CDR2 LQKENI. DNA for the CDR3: TGTGCCAGCTCACCAACGGGACAGGGTCTCTATGGCTACACCTTC. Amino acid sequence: CASSPTGQGLYGYTF.

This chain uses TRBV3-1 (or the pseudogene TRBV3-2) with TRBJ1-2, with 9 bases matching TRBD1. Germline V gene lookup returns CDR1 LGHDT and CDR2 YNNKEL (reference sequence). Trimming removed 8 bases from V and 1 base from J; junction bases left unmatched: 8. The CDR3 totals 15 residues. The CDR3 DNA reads TGTGCCAGCGGTTACAGGGGGCTAAATAACTATGGCTACACCTTC. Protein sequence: CASGYRGLNNYGYTF.

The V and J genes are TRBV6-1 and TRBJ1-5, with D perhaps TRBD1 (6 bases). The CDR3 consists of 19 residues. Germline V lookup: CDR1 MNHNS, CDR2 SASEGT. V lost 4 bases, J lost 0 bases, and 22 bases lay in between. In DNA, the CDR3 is TGTGCCAGCAGTGTCCGACCCGACCGACAGGTCTATAGCAATCAGCCCCAGCATTTT. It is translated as CASSVRPDRQVYSNQPQHF.

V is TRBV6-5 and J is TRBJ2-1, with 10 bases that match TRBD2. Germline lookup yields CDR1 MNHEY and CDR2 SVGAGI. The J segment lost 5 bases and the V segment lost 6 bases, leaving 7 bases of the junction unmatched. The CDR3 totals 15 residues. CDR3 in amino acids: CASSRGAGGDNEQFF. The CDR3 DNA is TGTGCCAGCAGCCGAGGAGCGGGAGGGGACAATGAGCAGTTCTTC.

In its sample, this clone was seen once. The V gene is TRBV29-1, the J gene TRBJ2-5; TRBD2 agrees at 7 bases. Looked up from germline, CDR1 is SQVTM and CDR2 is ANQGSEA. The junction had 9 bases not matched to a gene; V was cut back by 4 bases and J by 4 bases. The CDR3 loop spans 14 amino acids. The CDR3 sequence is CSVGLQGLRETQYF. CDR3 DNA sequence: TGCAGCGTTGGTCTCCAGGGACTAAGAGAGACCCAGTACTTC.

The CDR3 sequence is CASSRGGTEAFF. CDR3 sequence (DNA): TGTGCCAGCAGCCGGGGGGGCACTGAAGCTTTCTTT. The chain carries TRBV5-6 and TRBJ1-1, with D possibly matching TRBD1 (5 bases). Germline assignment: CDR1 SGHDT and CDR2 YYEEEE. Trimming took 4 bases from V and 4 from J, leaving 8 bases between them. There are 12 residues in the CDR3. The full variable domain, its missing parts supplied by reference TRBV5-6 and TRBJ1-1, is DAGVTQSPTHLIKTRGQQVTLRCSPKSGHDTVSWYQQALGQGPQFIFQYYEEEERQRGNFPDRFSGHQFPNYSSELNVNALLLGDSALYLCASSRGGTEAFFGQGTRLTVV.

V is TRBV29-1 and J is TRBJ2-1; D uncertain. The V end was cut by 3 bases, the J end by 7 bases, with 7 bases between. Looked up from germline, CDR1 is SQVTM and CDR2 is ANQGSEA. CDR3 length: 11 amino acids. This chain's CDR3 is CSVELYNEQFF. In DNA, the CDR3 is TGCAGCGTTGAGTTATATAATGAGCAGTTCTTC.

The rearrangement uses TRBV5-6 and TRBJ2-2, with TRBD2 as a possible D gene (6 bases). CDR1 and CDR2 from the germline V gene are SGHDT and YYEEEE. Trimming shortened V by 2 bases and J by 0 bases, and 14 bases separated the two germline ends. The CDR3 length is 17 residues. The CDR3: CASSFDSVAANTGELFF. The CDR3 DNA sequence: TGTGCCAGCAGCTTTGACTCCGTAGCGGCGAACACCGGGGAGCTGTTTTTT.

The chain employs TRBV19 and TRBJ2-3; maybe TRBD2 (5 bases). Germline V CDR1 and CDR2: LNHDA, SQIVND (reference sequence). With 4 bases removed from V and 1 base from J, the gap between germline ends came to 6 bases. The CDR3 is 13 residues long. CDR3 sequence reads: CASSTRGTDTQYF. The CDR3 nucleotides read TGTGCCAGTAGTACGAGGGGCACAGATACGCAGTATTTT.

CDR3 region: CASGLRDRWVYEQYV. DNA for the CDR3: TGTGCTAGTGGTTTACGGGACAGGTGGGTTTACGAGCAGTACGTC. The J gene is TRBJ2-7, the V gene TRBV12-5; 8 bases agree with TRBD1. The CDR3 has 15 residues. V lost 3 bases and J lost 4; bases outside the gene matches: 8. From germline, CDR1 is LGHNT and CDR2 FRNRAP.

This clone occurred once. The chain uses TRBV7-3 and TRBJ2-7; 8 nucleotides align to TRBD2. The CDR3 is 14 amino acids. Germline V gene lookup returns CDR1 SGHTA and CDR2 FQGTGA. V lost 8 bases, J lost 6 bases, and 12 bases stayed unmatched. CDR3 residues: CASSPGLVVSEQYV. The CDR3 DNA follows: TGTGCCAGCTCTCCGGGACTAGTAGTCTCCGAGCAGTACGTC.

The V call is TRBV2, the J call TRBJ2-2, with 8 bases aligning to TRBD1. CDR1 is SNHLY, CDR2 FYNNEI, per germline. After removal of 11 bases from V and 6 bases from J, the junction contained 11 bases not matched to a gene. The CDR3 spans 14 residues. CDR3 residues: CASLSGTGSGELFF. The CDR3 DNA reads TGTGCCTCGTTATCCGGGACAGGTTCCGGGGAGCTGTTTTTT.

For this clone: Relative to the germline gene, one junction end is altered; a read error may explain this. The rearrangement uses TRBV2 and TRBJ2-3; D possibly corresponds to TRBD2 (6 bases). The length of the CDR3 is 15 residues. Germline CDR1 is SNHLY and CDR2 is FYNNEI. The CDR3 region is CASREGGLGGDTQYF. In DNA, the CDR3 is TGTGCCAGCAGGGAAGGAGGACTGGGAGGAGATACGCAGTATTTT. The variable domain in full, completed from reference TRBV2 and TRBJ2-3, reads EPEVTQTPSHQVTQMGQEVILRCVPISNHLYFYWYRQILGQKVEFLVSFYNNEISEKSEIFDDQFSVERPDGSNFTLKIRSTKLEDSAMYFCASREGGLGGDTQYFGPGTRLTVL.

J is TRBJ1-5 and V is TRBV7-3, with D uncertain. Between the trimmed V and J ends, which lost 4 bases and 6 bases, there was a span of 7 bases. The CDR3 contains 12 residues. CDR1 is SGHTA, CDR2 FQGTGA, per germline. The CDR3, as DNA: TGTGCCAGCAGCTCATGGGCTCAGCCCCAGCATTTT. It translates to CASSSWAQPQHF.

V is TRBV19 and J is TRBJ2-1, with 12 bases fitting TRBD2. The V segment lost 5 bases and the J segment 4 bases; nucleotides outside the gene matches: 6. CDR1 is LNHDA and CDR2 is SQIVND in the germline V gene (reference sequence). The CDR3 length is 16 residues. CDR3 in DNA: TGTGCCAGTAGTGCCTGGACTAGCGGGGATTACAATGAGCAGTTCTTC. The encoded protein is CASSAWTSGDYNEQFF. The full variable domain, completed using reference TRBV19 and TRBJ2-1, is DGGITQSPKYLFRKEGQNVTLSCEQNLNHDAMYWYRQDPGQGLRLIYYSQIVNDFQKGDIAEGYSVSREKKESFPLTVTSAQKNPTAFYLCASSAWTSGDYNEQFFGPGTRLTVL.

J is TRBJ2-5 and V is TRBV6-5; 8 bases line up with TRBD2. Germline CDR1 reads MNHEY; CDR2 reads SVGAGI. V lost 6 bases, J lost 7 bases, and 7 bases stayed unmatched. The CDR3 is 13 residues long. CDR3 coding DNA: TGTGCCAGCAGCCTTGGACTAGCAATGACCCAGTACTTC. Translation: CASSLGLAMTQYF.

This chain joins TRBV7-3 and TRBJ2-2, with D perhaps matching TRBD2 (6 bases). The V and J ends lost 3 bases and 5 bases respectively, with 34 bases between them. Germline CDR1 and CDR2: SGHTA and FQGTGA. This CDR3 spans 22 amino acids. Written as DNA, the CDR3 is TGTGCCAGCAGCTTTTCCCCGACGAGACTAGTCGACCAGAGGAGGGGTACCGGGGAGCTGTTTTTT. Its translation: CASSFSPTRLVDQRRGTGELFF.

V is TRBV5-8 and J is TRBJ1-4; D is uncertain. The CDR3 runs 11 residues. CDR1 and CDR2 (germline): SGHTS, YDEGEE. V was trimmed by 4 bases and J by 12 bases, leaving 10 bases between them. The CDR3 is CASSLSRELFF. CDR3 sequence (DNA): TGTGCCAGCAGCCTCTCACGGGAACTGTTTTTT.

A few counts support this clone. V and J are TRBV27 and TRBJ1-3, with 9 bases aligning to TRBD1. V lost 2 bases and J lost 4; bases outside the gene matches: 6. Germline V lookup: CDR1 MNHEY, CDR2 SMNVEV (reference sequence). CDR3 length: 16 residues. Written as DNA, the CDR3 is TGTGCCAGCAGTTTACGGGCACAGGGGGCCGGAAACACCATATATTTT. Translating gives CASSLRAQGAGNTIYF.

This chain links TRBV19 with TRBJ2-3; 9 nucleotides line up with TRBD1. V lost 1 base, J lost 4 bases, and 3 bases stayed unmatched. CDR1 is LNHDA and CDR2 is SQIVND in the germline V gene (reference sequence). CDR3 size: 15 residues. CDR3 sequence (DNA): TGTGCCAGTAGTATAGGAGGGACAGGGCCAGATACGCAGTATTTT. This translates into CASSIGGTGPDTQYF.

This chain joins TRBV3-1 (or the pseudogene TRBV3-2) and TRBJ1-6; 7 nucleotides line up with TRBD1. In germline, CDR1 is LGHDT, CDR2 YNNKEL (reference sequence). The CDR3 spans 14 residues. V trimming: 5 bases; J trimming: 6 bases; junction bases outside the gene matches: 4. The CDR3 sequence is CASSLWTGNSPLHF. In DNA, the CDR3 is TGTGCCAGCAGCTTATGGACAGGTAATTCACCCCTCCACTTT.

CDR3 bases: TGTGCCAGCAGCTTAAAACTCTTGACAGGGGGAAATGGCTACACCTTC. Translation: CASSLKLLTGGNGYTF. V gene TRBV7-2 combines with J gene TRBJ1-2, with 9 bases lining up with TRBD1. Trimming took 2 bases from V and 6 from J; bases not matched to a gene: 10. Germline CDR1 reads SGHTA; CDR2 reads FQGNSA. The CDR3 is 16 residues long.

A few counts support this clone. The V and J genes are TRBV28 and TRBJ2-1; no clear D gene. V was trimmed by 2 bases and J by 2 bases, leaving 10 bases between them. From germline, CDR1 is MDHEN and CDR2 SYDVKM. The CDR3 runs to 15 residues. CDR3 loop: CASSLQRSAYNEQFF. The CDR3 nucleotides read TGTGCCAGCAGTTTACAGCGTTCAGCCTACAATGAGCAGTTCTTC.